These T cell receptor beta chains were read from a single sample in a study of blood T cell repertoires in COVID-19. Profiling relied on immunoSEQ multiplex PCR, and the TCRdb table lists in-frame clones only, not all of them. The repertoire has 140,000 or so clones, about 87% of them found once; the top ten carry about two fifths. The sample consisted of peripheral blood. The source is a middle-aged man who had recovered from COVID-19. The CDR3 runs from the conserved cysteine through the conserved F or W. Clone size, where shown, is once, few, many, or a class for clones that have expanded.

V	size	CDR3
TRBV18	-	CASSPLGTGGSETQYF
TRBV6-2/TRBV6-3	-	CASSYPGSFGANTGELFF
TRBV3-1/TRBV3-2	-	CASSQEPGHGNEQYF
TRBV6-5	-	CASRSGTGGKLFF
TRBV27	-	CASSFSGYEKLFF
TRBV5-1	-	CASSLPGTNEKLFF
TRBV5-1	-	CASSEGLAGVETQYF
TRBV5-8	-	CASSFRGLNSPLHF
TRBV18	-	CASSPGQGSGNTIYF
TRBV5-5	-	CASSPGGEKLFF
TRBV6-5	-	CASSPGLNTDTQYF
TRBV6-5	-	CASSYSRRNSPLHF
TRBV20-1	-	CSASSGYNEQFF
TRBV7-2	-	CASSSIAAAVQETQYF
TRBV6-2/TRBV6-3	-	CASSRDRGPGELFF
TRBV25-1	once	CASSDDRVSYNEQFF
TRBV4-1	-	CASSQVSGVDEQFF
TRBV2	-	CASSDREIIWRVLTF
TRBV24-1	-	CATTEQTNEKLFF
TRBV12-3/TRBV12-4	-	CASSFPESRGYTF
TRBV12-3/TRBV12-4	-	CASRPTSTDTQYF
TRBV9	-	CASSVASGENTGELFF
TRBV18	-	CASSPTSVDTEAFF
TRBV6-1	-	CASSDRPSGEVDNSPLHF
TRBV6-5	few	CASSPQGAYTEAFF
TRBV6-2/TRBV6-3	few	CASSYRGGLAGYNEQFF
TRBV7-2	-	CASRIARGNTDTQYF
TRBV4-3	few	CASSQGPADSSYEQYF
TRBV12-5	-	CASGLLRGPYNEQFF
TRBV7-2	-	CASSFPRGQGSGELFF
TRBV29-1	-	CSVSDWGDTEAFF
TRBV5-1	-	CASSTGTLNAEAFF
TRBV5-4	-	CASSLVTGRSDTQYF
TRBV6-6	-	CASSYSGGGLVGYTF
TRBV4-3	-	CASSQTITTGTGNTIYF
TRBV6-2/TRBV6-3	many	CASSYSETGGYGYTF
TRBV7-2	-	CASSLNGPNTGELFF
TRBV19	-	CASKPGTGAWEQYF
TRBV3-1/TRBV3-2	-	CASSQDRYSYEQYF
TRBV7-2	-	CASSLANYGTSTDTQYF
TRBV6-5	-	CASSYSSPAAYEQYF
TRBV11-3	-	CASSTKRGADYEQYF
TRBV2	-	CASSESRKAFF
TRBV29-1	-	CSGTGGAWPNTEAFF
TRBV5-6	few	CASLRGPTNTEAFF
TRBV6-1	-	CASSESLAGGSTDTQYF
TRBV27	-	CASSLSRSGRGDEQYF
TRBV19	once	CASTRSGKSYEQYF
TRBV27	-	CATRTGPLEQYF